Included here is one TCR beta chain sequence, with context. Data came from immunoSEQ multiplex PCR; TCRdb stores just in-frame clones and leaves some out. Among approximately 69,000 clones listed, roughly 80% were seen once. The V and J ends lost 1 base and 7 bases, in that order; junction bases with no gene match: 12. Germline V CDR1 and CDR2: SGHAT, FQNNGV. CDR3 length: 16 residues. The data are from a study of blood T cell repertoires in COVID-19. The origin of this receptor is a man aged 55 to 70 with acute or convalescent COVID-19. The chain links TRBV11-2 to TRBJ2-7; 8 bases line up with TRBD2. Sequences were obtained from peripheral blood. CDR3 residues: CASSLGRGTSSGEQYF. CDR3 nucleotide sequence: TGTGCCAGCAGCTTAGGTCGTGGGACTAGTTCTGGTGAGCAGTACTTC.